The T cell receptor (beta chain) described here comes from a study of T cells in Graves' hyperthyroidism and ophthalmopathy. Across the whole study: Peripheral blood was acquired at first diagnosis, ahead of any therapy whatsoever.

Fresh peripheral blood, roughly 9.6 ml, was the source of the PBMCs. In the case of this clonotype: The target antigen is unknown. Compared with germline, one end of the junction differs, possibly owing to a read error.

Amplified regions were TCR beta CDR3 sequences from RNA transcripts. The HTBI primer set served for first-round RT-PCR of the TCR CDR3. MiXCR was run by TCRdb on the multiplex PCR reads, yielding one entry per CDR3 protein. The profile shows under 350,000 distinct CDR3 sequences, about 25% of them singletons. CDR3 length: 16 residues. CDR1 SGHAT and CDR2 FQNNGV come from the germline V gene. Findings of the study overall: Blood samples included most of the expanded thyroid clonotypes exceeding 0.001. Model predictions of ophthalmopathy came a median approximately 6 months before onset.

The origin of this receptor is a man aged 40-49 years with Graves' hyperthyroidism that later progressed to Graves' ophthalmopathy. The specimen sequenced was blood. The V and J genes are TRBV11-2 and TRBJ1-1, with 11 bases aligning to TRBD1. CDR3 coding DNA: TGCGCCAGCAGCTTAGGATTGGGACAGGGGGACACTGAAGCTTTCTTT. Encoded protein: CASSLGLGQGDTEAFF. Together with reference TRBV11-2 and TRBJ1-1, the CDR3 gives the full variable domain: EAGVAQSPRYKIIEKRQSVAFWCNPISGHATLYWYQQILGQGPKLLIQFQNNGVVDDSQLPKDRFSAERLKGVDSTLKIQPAKLEDSAVYLCASSLGLGQGDTEAFFGQGTRLTVV.